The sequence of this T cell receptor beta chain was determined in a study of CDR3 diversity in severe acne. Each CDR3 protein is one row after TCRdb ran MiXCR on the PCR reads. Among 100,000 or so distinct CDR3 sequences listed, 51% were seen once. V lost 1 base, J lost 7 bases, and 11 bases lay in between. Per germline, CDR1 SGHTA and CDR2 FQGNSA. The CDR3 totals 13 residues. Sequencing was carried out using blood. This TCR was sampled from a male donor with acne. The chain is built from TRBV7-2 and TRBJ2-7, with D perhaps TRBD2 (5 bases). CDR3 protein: CASSLGQPGEQYF. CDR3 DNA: TGTGCCAGCAGCTTAGGTCAGCCGGGGGAGCAGTACTTC.